These 12 T cell receptor beta chains were sequenced from one sample in a study of PD-1 blockade in classical Hodgkin lymphoma. Libraries were prepared by immunoSEQ multiplex PCR; TCRdb keeps only in-frame clonotypes and omits some of them. The table lists approximately 9,900 clones, over 65% of them singletons. Time point denoted: cycle 4 day 1 (C4D1), after more than 5 weeks of nivolumab. Every patient had relapsed following autologous stem cell transplantation, and cohorts differed in brentuximab vedotin exposure. Investigators obtained CD8+ T cells from thawed PBMCs by magnetic negative selection. This sample comprised CD8+ T cells from blood, obtained before the fourth cycle of nivolumab. The source is a human donor with classical Hodgkin lymphoma.

The chain links TRBV19 to TRBJ2-5; 10 bases fit TRBD2. Germline CDR1 LNHDA, CDR2 SQIVND (reference sequence). This CDR3 has 15 residues. Trimming took 1 base from V and 5 from J; bases not matched to a gene: 4. For the CDR3, the DNA is TGTGCCAGTAGTATAGGCGGTAGCGGGAGGGAGACCCAGTACTTC. Translation gives CASSIGGSGRETQYF.

The chain couples TRBV2 to TRBJ1-6, with a possible D match to TRBD1 (6 bases). This CDR3 is 17 amino acids long. CDR1 and CDR2 (germline): SNHLY, FYNNEI. Deletions cut 8 bases from V and 10 bases from J, with 27 bases between. In nucleotides, the CDR3 is TGTGCCAGCGGGGGCCCCACGGGGGGGGCGTCGGGCTCACCCCTCCACTTT. This encodes CASGGPTGGASGSPLHF. Using reference TRBV2 and TRBJ1-6 for the parts outside the CDR3, the full variable domain is EPEVTQTPSHQVTQMGQEVILRCVPISNHLYFYWYRQILGQKVEFLVSFYNNEISEKSEIFDDQFSVERPDGSNFTLKIRSTKLEDSAMYFCASGGPTGGASGSPLHFGNGTRLTVT.

The chain joins TRBV30 to TRBJ2-2; no firm D call. V lost 1 base to trimming and J lost 3 bases, with 0 bases between them. The CDR3 length is 11 residues. Germline loops: CDR1 GTSNPN, CDR2 SVGIG (reference sequence). This chain's CDR3 is CAWSDTGELFF. The CDR3 DNA sequence: TGTGCCTGGAGTGACACCGGGGAGCTGTTTTTT.

This chain connects TRBV10-2 to TRBJ1-1; TRBD1 aligns across 8 bases. This CDR3 is 14 amino acids long. Germline assignment: CDR1 WSHSY and CDR2 SAAADI. The V and J ends lost 5 bases and 4 bases, in that order; junction bases with no gene match: 6. CDR3 bases: TGCGCCAGCAGTTTGACAGGGGTAGGCACTGAAGCTTTCTTT. Amino acid sequence: CASSLTGVGTEAFF.

To note about this clone: The junction differs from germline at one of its ends, possibly a read error. Written as DNA, the CDR3 is TGTGCCAGCACCTTAGGGGCTAGTGAACACTTTGGTGAGGGTACTGAAGCTTTCTTT. This sequence encodes CASTLGASEHFGEGTEAFF. The genes are TRBV7-2 and TRBJ1-1; possibly TRBD1 for D (5 bases). Germline CDR1 reads SGHTA; CDR2 reads FQGNSA. This CDR3 spans 19 amino acids.

The rearrangement uses TRBV11-2 and TRBJ2-3; unclear D gene. V was clipped by 3 bases and J by 6 bases, with 13 bases between them. This CDR3 has 14 amino acids. Germline V gene data show CDR1 as SGHAT and CDR2 as FQNNGV. CDR3 nucleotides: TGTGCCAGCAGCTTTGAGGATCGGGTGGATACGCAGTATTTT. Its protein is CASSFEDRVDTQYF.

Remarks on this clone: The same CDR3 can be traced to other DNA sequences in this sample. The rearrangement links TRBV6-5 to TRBJ2-7, with TRBD1 matching 9 bases. The CDR3 runs to 15 residues. In germline, CDR1 is MNHEY, CDR2 SVGAGI. V lost 0 bases, J lost 2 bases, and 2 bases stayed unmatched. DNA of the CDR3: TGTGCCAGCAGTTACTCCGGGACAGGGACCTACGAGCAGTACTTC. Amino acids: CASSYSGTGTYEQYF.

This clone was seen only a few times. The chain is built from TRBV5-1 and TRBJ1-3; D unclear. The CDR3 is made up of 11 amino acids. V lost 3 bases, J lost 2 bases, and 0 bases lay in between. The germline gives CDR1 SGHRS, CDR2 YFSETQ. CDR3 DNA: TGCGCCAGCAGCTCTGGAAACACCATATATTTT. Protein: CASSSGNTIYF.

J is TRBJ2-7 and V is TRBV7-8, with TRBD2 matching 7 bases. V lost 5 bases, J lost 4 bases, and 8 bases stayed unmatched. The CDR3 extends over 14 amino acids. Germline lookup yields CDR1 SGHVS and CDR2 FQNEAQ. The CDR3 protein is CASSPGGRTYEQYF. The CDR3 DNA reads as TGTGCCAGCAGCCCGGGGGGACGGACGTACGAGCAGTACTTC.

The rearrangement links TRBV7-6 to TRBJ1-1; a possible D gene is TRBD1 (5 bases). Germline assignment: CDR1 SGHVS and CDR2 FNYEAQ. The V and J ends lost 7 bases and 1 base respectively, with 7 bases between them. CDR3 length: 12 amino acids. CDR3 sequence: CASKGENTEAFF. The CDR3 coding sequence is TGTGCCAGCAAAGGGGAGAACACTGAAGCTTTCTTT.

The chain couples TRBV28 to TRBJ1-1; D perhaps matches TRBD1 (5 bases). Germline CDR1 and CDR2: MDHEN and SYDVKM. The CDR3 spans 15 residues. V gave up 4 bases and J gave up 1 base, with 13 bases separating them. The CDR3: CASSSGREGNTEAFF. The DNA of the CDR3 is TGTGCCAGCAGTTCTGGCAGGGAAGGGAACACTGAAGCTTTCTTT.

This clone has a handful of counts. V is TRBV27 and J is TRBJ2-1, with 11 positions matching TRBD2. V lost 5 bases, J lost 5 bases, and 5 bases stayed unmatched. The CDR3 runs 15 residues. In germline, CDR1 is MNHEY, CDR2 SMNVEV (reference sequence). The CDR3, as DNA: TGTGCCAGCAGTCCACTAGCGGGAGAACACAATGAGCAGTTCTTC. Amino acid sequence: CASSPLAGEHNEQFF.